This T cell receptor (beta chain) was captured by sequencing in a study of blood T cells in healthy people across ages (dated by TCRdb to between 2014 and 2016). Some background on the complete study: In model experiments, template switching captured roughly one uniquely barcoded TCR beta cDNA molecule for every two T cells. The donors were split into four age groups: young (average 16 years), middle-aged (around 37), aged (roughly 65) and long-lived (under 85). Using deep sequencing normalized with unique cDNA molecular identifiers, the study measured how TCR beta repertoire diversity changes with age. To avoid experimental bias, donors of different ages were distributed randomly across sequencing lanes. Using the same blood draw, the study looked at two additional independent replicas of 1 million unique cDNA reads for two donors, one aged 18 to 30 and the other aged 80 or older.

Donors were about 36 systemically healthy Caucasian individuals from Russia aged roughly 6 to 90 years. Each donor gave 9.5 to 10 milliliters of peripheral blood, drawn into EDTA-treated Vacutainer tubes. PBMCs were isolated by Ficoll-Paque density-gradient centrifugation, with at least 7 million obtained per sample. Trizol reagent was used to extract total RNA from the PBMCs, yielding at least 5 micrograms per sample. Naive CD45RAhigh/CD27high T cell percentages were measured by flow cytometry on a PBMC aliquot from every donor. The method behind the library was 5' RACE. Sequencing instrument: Illumina HiSeq 2500. A second PCR of roughly 6 to 12 cycles was run with a J-beta primer mix and a sample-barcoded 5' primer. A template-switch 5' adaptor carrying 12 random nucleotides introduced a unique molecular identifier onto each TCR beta cDNA molecule. At least 2.5 million CDR3-containing paired-end reads were obtained from each sample. First-strand cDNA was synthesized from all RNA with the Mint cDNA synthesis kit, primed by a TRBC-specific oligonucleotide. After uracil-DNA glycosylase treatment, a first 18-cycle PCR used universal primers M1SS and BC2_uni_R on all cDNA. Under the source paper's analysis protocol: Normalization of each sample was performed by random selection of 1 million high-quality reads, each carrying a distinct molecular identifier. Reads with shared molecular identifiers were discarded instead of being binned into consensus sequences. MiTCR, with a Q25 quality threshold and the strictest error-elimination algorithm, was used for CDR3 identification, clonotype clustering and error correction. A nonparametric unseen species model with Euler transformation was used to estimate a lower bound on total TCR beta diversity. TCRdb passed the public sequencing reads through fastp at Q25 and MiXCR, retaining productive beta sequences. Rows with a matching CDR3 protein are joined into one entry that keeps the most common DNA and genes. It is TCRdb's table, rather than the study itself, that gives the V and J calls and clone size. The sample table lists over 1,300,000 distinct CDR3 sequences, around 55% of them with a count of one. Jointly, the top ten make up 6.5% to 8.5% of the sample.

Concerning this clonotype itself: The clone's antigen remains unknown. No base qualities exist here, and no much larger clone lies one base off it.

The research as a whole found: Since profiling was done on bulk unsorted PBMCs, naive and antigen-experienced compartments could not be conclusively compared. Observed TCR beta diversity per million T cells fell roughly linearly with age, and a significant reduction was already apparent by age around 40. Because donor CMV infection status was unknown, age-related changes in expanded clonotypes were potentially confounded. Estimates of total diversity based on one million sequenced T cells were considered lower bounds and underestimates. Compared with the aged group, the long-lived group had more naive CD4+ T cells, fewer expanded clones and increased TCR diversity, suggesting age selection. Observed TCR beta diversity correlated strongly with the percentage of naive T cells measured by flow cytometry.

The sequence was collected from a man younger than 35 in good health. Input material: blood.

CDR3 sequence: CASTRMDRGRNEQFF. The DNA sequence reads TGTGCCAGCACTCGTATGGACAGGGGGCGGAATGAGCAGTTCTTC. Here the chain combines TRBV28 and TRBJ2-1; 11 central nucleotides agree with TRBD1. The CDR3 starts with the cysteine, ends with the phenylalanine, and has 15 residues. Just CDR3 DNA is preserved here, 45 bases in frame from base 1. CDR1 and CDR2, per the germline V gene, are MDHEN and SYDVKM. Here V drops 7 bases and J drops 7 bases, and the junction holds 9 bases not matched to any gene.